The rows below give T cell receptor beta chains drawn from one sample of a study of blood T cell repertoires in COVID-19. The repertoire was sequenced with immunoSEQ multiplex PCR; TCRdb's copy has only in-frame clones and lacks some. The table lists 270,000 or so clones, approximately 80% of them singletons, with 8.6% in the top ten. The sample taken for sequencing was peripheral blood. Receptor source: a human donor in a cohort sampled during active COVID-19. Both conserved end residues are part of each CDR3. D genes are given only for firm matches. The size entry is marked missing in some rows and otherwise reads once, few, many or a size class.

j_gene | d_gene | v_gene | abundance | CDR3nt | CDR3aa
TRBJ2-7 | NA | TRBV7-3 | few | TGTGCCAGCAGCGCGGCGTTGGGTAGGGAGCAGTACTTC | CASSAALGREQYF
TRBJ2-3 | TRBD2 | TRBV19 | NA | TGTGCCAGTAGCATTCGAGCGGGAGCGGGAGATACGCAGTATTTT | CASSIRAGAGDTQYF
TRBJ1-1 | NA | TRBV7-9 | few | TGTGCCAGCAGCTTATTCCCAGGGGCTATGAACACTGAAGCTTTCTTT | CASSLFPGAMNTEAFF
TRBJ2-2 | NA | TRBV28 | NA | TGTGCCAGCGGCGGCGGCGCCGGGGAGCTGTTTTTT | CASGGGAGELFF
TRBJ2-7 | TRBD1 | TRBV28 | NA | TGTGCCAGCACCGATGGACAGGGGTTCGGCTACGAGCAGTACTTC | CASTDGQGFGYEQYF
TRBJ1-2 | NA | TRBV4-1 | NA | TGCGCCAGCAGCTCCCCCCAGGGCGCTAACTATGGCTACACCTTC | CASSSPQGANYGYTF
TRBJ1-6 | NA | TRBV6-5 | NA | TGTGCCAGCACAGAGAGGAAGAATTCACCCCTCCACTTT | CASTERKNSPLHF
TRBJ2-2 | NA | TRBV15 | NA | TGTGCCACCAGCAGAGATCTCCCTAGCAGTTTGACCGGGGAGCTGTTTTTT | CATSRDLPSSLTGELFF
TRBJ1-6 | TRBD1 | TRBV6-2/TRBV6-3 | NA | TGTGCCAGCAGTTACCTCGACAGGGGATCCTATAATTCACCCCTCCACTTT | CASSYLDRGSYNSPLHF
TRBJ1-6 | NA | TRBV4-1 | NA | TGCGCCAGCAGCCAAGACAGGGTTCGTAATTCACCCCTCCACTTT | CASSQDRVRNSPLHF